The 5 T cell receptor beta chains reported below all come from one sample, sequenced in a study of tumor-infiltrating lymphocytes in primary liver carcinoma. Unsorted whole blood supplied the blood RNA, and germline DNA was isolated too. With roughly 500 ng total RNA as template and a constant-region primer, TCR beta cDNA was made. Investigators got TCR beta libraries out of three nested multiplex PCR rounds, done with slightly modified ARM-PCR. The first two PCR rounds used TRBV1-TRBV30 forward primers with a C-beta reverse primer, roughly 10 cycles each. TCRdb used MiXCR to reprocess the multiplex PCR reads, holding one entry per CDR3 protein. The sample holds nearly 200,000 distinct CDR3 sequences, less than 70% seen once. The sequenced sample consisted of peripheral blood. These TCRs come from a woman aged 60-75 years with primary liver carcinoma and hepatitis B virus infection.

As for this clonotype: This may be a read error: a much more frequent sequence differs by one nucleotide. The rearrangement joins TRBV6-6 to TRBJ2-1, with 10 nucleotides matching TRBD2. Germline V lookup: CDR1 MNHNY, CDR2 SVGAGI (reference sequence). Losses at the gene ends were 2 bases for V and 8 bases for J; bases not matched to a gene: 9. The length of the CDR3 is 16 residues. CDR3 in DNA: TGTGCCAGCAGTTACAATAGCGGGAGGTGGAGCGATGAGCAGTTCTTC. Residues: CASSYNSGRWSDEQFF.

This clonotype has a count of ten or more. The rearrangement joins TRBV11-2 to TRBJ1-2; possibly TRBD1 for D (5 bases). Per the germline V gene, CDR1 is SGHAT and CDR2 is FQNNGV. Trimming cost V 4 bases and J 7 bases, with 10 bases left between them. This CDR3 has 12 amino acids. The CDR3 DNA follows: TGTGCCAGCAGCTCCAACCAGGGTGGCTACACCTTC. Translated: CASSSNQGGYTF.

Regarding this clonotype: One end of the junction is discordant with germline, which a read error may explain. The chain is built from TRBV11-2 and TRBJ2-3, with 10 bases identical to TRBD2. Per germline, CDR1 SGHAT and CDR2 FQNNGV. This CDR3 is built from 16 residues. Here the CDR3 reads CACSSLAGVVSDTQYF. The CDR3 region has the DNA TGTGCCTGCAGCTCCCTAGCGGGAGTCGTATCGGATACACAGTATTTT. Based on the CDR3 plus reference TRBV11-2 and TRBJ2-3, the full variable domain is EAGVAQSPRYKIIEKRQSVAFWCNPISGHATLYWYQQILGQGPKLLIQFQNNGVVDDSQLPKDRFSAERLKGVDSTLKIQPAKLEDSAVYLCACSSLAGVVSDTQYFGPGTRLTVL.

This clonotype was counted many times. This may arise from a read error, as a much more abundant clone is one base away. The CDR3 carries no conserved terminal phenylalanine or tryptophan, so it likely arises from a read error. CDR3 nucleotide sequence: TGTGCCAGCAGCTTACGACTAGTACGGCAAGAGACCCAGTACTCC. This encodes CASSLRLVRQETQYS. V is TRBV11-2 and J is TRBJ2-5, with a tentative D call TRBD2 (6 bases). The germline V gene has CDR1 SGHAT and CDR2 FQNNGV. Trimming pared 2 bases from V and 2 bases from J, leaving 12 bases between. The CDR3 contains 15 residues.

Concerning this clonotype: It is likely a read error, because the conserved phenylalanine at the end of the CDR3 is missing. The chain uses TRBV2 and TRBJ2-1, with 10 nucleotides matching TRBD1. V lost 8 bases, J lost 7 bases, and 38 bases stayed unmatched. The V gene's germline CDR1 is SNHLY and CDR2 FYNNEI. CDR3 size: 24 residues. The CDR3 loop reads CASYFLSISDENQFGQGVDNEQFS. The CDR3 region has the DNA TGTGCCAGCTATTTCCTCTCTATTTCGGACGAAAATCAATTCGGACAGGGGGTGGATAATGAGCAGTTCTCC.